This TCR beta chain derives from a study of blood T cell repertoires in COVID-19. Study-level information: T cells, B-cell-depleted T cells, or PBMCs supplied cDNA or gDNA.

Source study methods: From reference gene primer amplification, estimates of nucleated cell counts were derived. The method was immunoSEQ multiplex PCR; TCRdb's version includes in-frame clones alone and lacks a portion of them. V and J calls and clone size are as listed in that table; D and trimming were resolved from the DNA. Here the sample spans about 11,000 clones, approximately 85% being singletons. This receptor was identified in a man aged 50-60 years with active COVID-19. Sample: peripheral blood.

DNA of the CDR3: TGCGCCAGCAGCTCCGGGACAGATAATTCACCCCTCCACTTT. Amino acid sequence: CASSSGTDNSPLHF. The chain joins TRBV5-1 to TRBJ1-6; TRBD1 matches at 7 bases. The CDR3 length is 14 residues. Germline V gene sequence: CDR1 SGHRS, CDR2 YFSETQ. V gave up 3 bases and J gave up 5 bases; unmatched junction bases: 2.